These 27 T cell receptor beta chains share one sample of origin, sequenced in a study of early T cells in non-severe SARS-CoV-2 infection. TCRdb itself ran the 5' RACE reads through MiXCR, one entry per CDR3 protein. The repertoire holds about 11,000 distinct CDR3 sequences, 4.8% seen once, with 9.9% in the top ten. Sequencing was performed on whole blood. Receptors were obtained from an adult who was a healthcare worker with PCR-confirmed SARS-CoV-2 infection or an uninfected control (not recorded which).

CDR3 nucleotides: TGTGCCAGCAGCTTCGTTAGCGGGGGCGGGGAGCTGTTTTTT. This translates into CASSFVSGGGELFF. The chain combines TRBV12-3 or TRBV12-4 with TRBJ2-2; 9 bases match TRBD2. The CDR3 loop spans 14 amino acids. V shed 6 bases, J shed 7 bases, and the junction held 6 bases outside the gene matches.

This clonotype was seen many times. This chain uses TRBV7-8 with TRBJ2-7, with D possibly matching TRBD2 (6 bases). The CDR3 is made up of 15 amino acids. The V gene lost 5 bases and the J gene lost 1 base, with 15 bases spanning the gap. Per germline, CDR1 SGHVS and CDR2 FQNEAQ. CDR3 sequence: CASSPGLHVSYEQYF. The CDR3 DNA reads as TGTGCCAGCAGCCCCGGACTACACGTATCCTACGAGCAGTACTTC. The entire variable domain, with the rest obtained from reference TRBV7-8 and TRBJ2-7, is as follows: GAGVSQSPRYKVAKRGQDVALRCDPISGHVSLFWYQQALGQGPEFLTYFQNEAQLDKSGLPSDRFFAERPEGSVSTLKIQRTQQEDSAVYLCASSPGLHVSYEQYFGPGTRLTVT.

This clonotype was recorded at least ten times. The J gene is TRBJ2-7, the V gene TRBV5-4, with D unclear. The germline gives CDR1 SGHNT, CDR2 YYREEE (reference sequence). The germline V and J ends were trimmed by 0 bases and 7 bases, with 17 bases remaining between them. This CDR3 is 15 amino acids long. CDR3 in amino acids: CASSLVGYGVGEQYF. CDR3 nucleotides: TGTGCCAGCAGCTTGGTAGGCTATGGAGTGGGAGAGCAGTACTTC.

The rearrangement uses TRBV6-1 and TRBJ1-1, with D unresolved. This CDR3 spans 14 amino acids. Trimming shortened V by 4 bases and J by 6 bases, and 15 bases separated the two germline ends. Germline CDR1 reads MNHNS; CDR2 reads SASEGT. CDR3 coding DNA: TGTGCCAGCAGTGGAGTCCCACGCTCCCCTGAAGCTTTCTTT. Translation: CASSGVPRSPEAFF.

This clonotype was seen repeatedly, ten times or more. V usage is TRBV11-2 and J usage is TRBJ2-2, with TRBD2 matching over 10 bases. This CDR3 region has 15 residues. Trimming removed 1 base from V and 4 bases from J; junction bases left unmatched: 0. CDR1 SGHAT and CDR2 FQNNGV come from the germline V gene. CDR3 bases: TGTGCCAGCAGCTTAGGACTAGCGGGCACCGGGGAGCTGTTTTTT. It specifies CASSLGLAGTGELFF.

In its sample, this clonotype was seen a few times. This sequence joins TRBV7-2 and TRBJ1-1; the D is unclear. V was shortened by 2 bases and J by 7 bases, with 11 bases between the two germline ends. The CDR3 spans 13 residues. From germline, CDR1 is SGHTA and CDR2 FQGNSA. CDR3 DNA sequence: TGTGCCAGCAGCTTATCATACGGGCGTGAAGCTTTCTTT. Its protein is CASSLSYGREAFF.

This clonotype was recorded many times. CDR3 sequence reads: CASRETGFQPQHF. CDR3 DNA: TGTGCCAGCAGGGAGACAGGGTTCCAGCCCCAGCATTTT. The chain combines TRBV6-6 with TRBJ1-5; 7 bases fit TRBD1. The trim removed 6 bases at V and 7 bases at J, leaving 6 bases unmatched. Germline V gives CDR1 MNHNY, CDR2 SVGAGI (reference sequence). This CDR3 is 13 amino acids long.

This clonotype was recorded many times. The rearrangement uses TRBV4-1 and TRBJ1-2, with 11 bases lining up with TRBD1. The J segment lost 4 bases and the V segment lost 0 bases, leaving 1 base of the junction unmatched. Germline V CDR1 and CDR2: MGHRA, YSYEKL. The length of the CDR3 is 15 residues. The CDR3, as DNA: TGCGCCAGCAGCCAAGAAGGGACAGGGGGCTATGGCTACACCTTC. Translating it yields CASSQEGTGGYGYTF.

This clonotype was found many times. This chain uses TRBV6-5 with TRBJ2-1; 7 bases agree with TRBD1. Germline V gene lookup returns CDR1 MNHEY and CDR2 SVGAGI. J gave up 2 bases and V 6 bases, and 7 bases lay outside the gene matches. The CDR3 length is 15 residues. Here the CDR3 reads CASRTDRDTYNEQFF. The CDR3 DNA reads as TGTGCCAGCAGAACCGACAGGGACACCTACAATGAGCAGTTCTTC.

The V gene is TRBV30, the J gene TRBJ1-2; D unclear. The V gene's germline CDR1 is GTSNPN and CDR2 SVGIG (reference sequence). CDR3 size: 15 residues. V lost 1 base to trimming and J lost 0 bases, with 12 bases between them. CDR3 in DNA: TGTGCCTGGAGTGCTCAACTCGTAGCTAACTATGGCTACACCTTC. It translates to CAWSAQLVANYGYTF.

V usage is TRBV14 and J usage is TRBJ2-3; the D call may be TRBD1 or TRBD2 (6 bases each). The CDR3 totals 13 residues. V shed 3 bases and J shed 5 bases, with 9 bases lying between them. CDR1 and CDR2 (germline): SGHDN, FVKESK. CDR3 protein: CASSQGGGDTQYF. CDR3 nucleotide sequence: TGTGCCAGCAGCCAGGGGGGCGGAGATACGCAGTATTTT.

This clonotype has ten or more counts. V usage is TRBV20-1 and J usage is TRBJ1-2, with D uncertain. This CDR3 region has 8 residues. The germline V gene encodes CDR1 DFQATT and CDR2 SNEGSKA (reference sequence). The CDR3 nucleotides read TGCAGGGCCCCGGGCTACACCTTC. Its protein product is CRAPGYTF.

This clonotype was detected a few times. The J gene is TRBJ2-3, the V gene TRBV29-1; D could derive from TRBD1 or TRBD2 (5 bases each). CDR3 length equals 12 residues. Looked up from germline, CDR1 is SQVTM and CDR2 is ANQGSEA. Trimming took 7 bases from V and 1 from J, leaving 9 bases between them. The CDR3 bases are TGCAGCGGGGGGTTGGGCACAGATACGCAGTATTTT. This sequence encodes CSGGLGTDTQYF.

By its share, this clonotype is medium-sized. This chain uses TRBV21-1 with TRBJ1-2; the D call TRBD1 from the table was never checked on the DNA. TRBV21-1 is flagged as a pseudogene. CDR3 length: 16 amino acids. The CDR3 DNA reads TGTGCCAGCAGCAAAGCGCTTAGAAGACAGGGGCATGGCTACACCTTC. This encodes CASSKALRRQGHGYTF.

The chain employs TRBV3-1 and TRBJ1-3, with D unresolved. Germline loops: CDR1 LGHDT, CDR2 YNNKEL (reference sequence). CDR3 length equals 16 residues. V dropped 0 bases and J dropped 4 bases, with 13 bases sitting between them. CDR3 coding DNA: TGTGCCAGCAGCCAAGAGAGGGCAGGTCTGGGAAACACCATATATTTT. It yields the protein CASSQERAGLGNTIYF.

Relative to its sample, this clonotype is medium-sized (0.01 to 0.1%). The CDR3 reads CASSPPFNGVGDEQFF. CDR3 nucleotides: TGTGCCAGCTCACCACCGTTTAATGGGGTAGGCGATGAGCAGTTCTTC. This chain links TRBV18 with TRBJ2-1; D not resolved. V shed 0 bases and J shed 8 bases, with 17 bases lying between them. CDR1 KGHSH and CDR2 LQKENI come from the germline V gene. CDR3 size: 16 residues.

The V gene is TRBV6-1, the J gene TRBJ1-1, with D unclear. V was trimmed by 7 bases and J by 1 base, leaving 4 bases between them. The CDR3 length is 11 residues. The germline gives CDR1 MNHNS, CDR2 SASEGT. The CDR3 DNA reads as TGTGCCAGCATCCGGAACACTGAAGCTTTCTTT. Amino acids: CASIRNTEAFF.

This clonotype is classed as medium-sized. This chain joins TRBV7-3 and TRBJ2-2; no clear D. This CDR3 contains 14 residues. Germline loops: CDR1 SGHTA, CDR2 FQGTGA. The V and J ends lost 2 bases and 0 bases respectively, with 4 bases between them. CDR3 coding DNA: TGTGCCAGCAGCTTAGGAACGAACACCGGGGAGCTGTTTTTT. Its protein product is CASSLGTNTGELFF.

This clonotype was counted a few times. This rearrangement joins TRBV3-1 to TRBJ2-7, with 7 bases identical to TRBD1. The CDR3 is made up of 15 amino acids. After removal of 7 bases from V and 1 base from J, the junction contained 10 bases not matched to a gene. Germline V gene lookup returns CDR1 LGHDT and CDR2 YNNKEL (reference sequence). This chain's CDR3 is CASTSHYRGSYEQYF. The CDR3 nucleotides read TGTGCCAGCACCTCACACTACAGGGGATCCTACGAGCAGTACTTC.

This clonotype was observed a handful of times. The chain uses TRBV7-9 and TRBJ1-1, with D maybe TRBD1 (5 bases). Trimming removed 10 bases from V and 7 bases from J, with 13 bases in between. The CDR3 has 11 amino acids. CDR1 is SEHNR and CDR2 is FQNEAQ in the germline V gene (reference sequence). The CDR3 DNA reads TGTGCCACCAGGGCGGTAGGTGAAGCTTTCTTT. As protein: CATRAVGEAFF.

This clonotype was picked up many times. The chain has TRBV11-2 and TRBJ2-7; D is uncertain. This CDR3 region has 15 residues. Trimming took 1 base from V and 3 from J, leaving 13 bases between them. Germline assignment: CDR1 SGHAT and CDR2 FQNNGV. The CDR3 nucleotides read TGTGCCAGCAGCTTAGGACGGGCTCCAGGCTACGAGCAGTACTTC. The encoded protein is CASSLGRAPGYEQYF. Supplemented by reference TRBV11-2 and TRBJ2-7, the full variable domain reads EAGVAQSPRYKIIEKRQSVAFWCNPISGHATLYWYQQILGQGPKLLIQFQNNGVVDDSQLPKDRFSAERLKGVDSTLKIQPAKLEDSAVYLCASSLGRAPGYEQYFGPGTRLTVT.

This clonotype was seen a few times. The chain links TRBV9 to TRBJ2-2; 7 nucleotides match TRBD1. V lost 2 bases, J lost 3 bases, and 4 bases stayed unmatched. The V gene's germline CDR1 is SGDLS and CDR2 YYNGEE. The CDR3 covers 15 residues. CDR3 amino acids: CASSVDTGDTGELFF. The CDR3 coding sequence is TGTGCCAGCAGCGTCGACACAGGGGACACCGGGGAGCTGTTTTTT.

This clonotype was recorded many times. The chain links TRBV7-6 to TRBJ2-5; D could derive from TRBD1 or TRBD2 (5 bases each). This CDR3 contains 16 residues. The germline V gene encodes CDR1 SGHVS and CDR2 FNYEAQ. Trimming took off 1 base at V and 3 bases at J, with 15 bases between the two ends. The CDR3 is CASSLGFVQEEETQYF. CDR3 coding DNA: TGTGCCAGCAGCTTAGGATTTGTACAGGAGGAAGAGACCCAGTACTTC. Complete variable domain (other parts from reference TRBV7-6 and TRBJ2-5): GAGVSQSPRYKVTKRGQDVALRCDPISGHVSLYWYRQALGQGPEFLTYFNYEAQQDKSGLPNDRFSAERPEGSISTLTIQRTEQRDSAMYRCASSLGFVQEEETQYFGPGTRLLVL.

A single count supports this clonotype. The V call is TRBV7-2, the J call TRBJ1-2; D gene unclear. The CDR3 covers 13 residues. Trimming stripped 5 bases from V and 9 bases from J, with 16 bases between. CDR1 SGHTA and CDR2 FQGNSA come from the germline V gene. The CDR3, as DNA: TGTGCCAGCAGCCTAGGACTGGGCGTACGCTACACCTTC. Amino acids: CASSLGLGVRYTF. Supplemented by reference TRBV7-2 and TRBJ1-2, the full variable domain reads GAGVSQSPSNKVTEKGKDVELRCDPISGHTALYWYRQSLGQGLEFLIYFQGNSAPDKSGLPSDRFSAERTGGSVSTLTIQRTQQEDSAVYLCASSLGLGVRYTFGSGTRLTVV.

Many counts were recorded for this clonotype. The chain has TRBV13 and TRBJ1-3, with D hard to call. CDR1 and CDR2 (germline): PRHDT, FYEKMQ (reference sequence). The CDR3 is 11 amino acids. Trimming removed 10 bases from V and 3 bases from J, with 7 bases in between. The CDR3 DNA reads TGTGCCACCTCGGATGGAAACACCATATATTTT. This sequence encodes CATSDGNTIYF.

The J gene is TRBJ2-3, the V gene TRBV10-3, with 8 bases fitting TRBD1. Germline assignment: CDR1 ENHRY and CDR2 SYGVKD. This CDR3 contains 13 residues. V trimming: 9 bases; J trimming: 7 bases; junction bases outside the gene matches: 9. The CDR3 here is CAILINRGNTQYF. The CDR3 nucleotides are TGTGCCATACTTATCAACAGGGGGAATACGCAGTATTTT.

Ten or more counts support this clonotype. The J gene is TRBJ1-5, the V gene TRBV7-2; D gene unclear. Germline V lookup: CDR1 SGHTA, CDR2 FQGNSA. V was trimmed by 6 bases and J by 1 base, leaving 4 bases between them. The CDR3 is 12 amino acids. Here the CDR3 reads CASSGSNQPQHF. CDR3 DNA: TGTGCCAGCAGTGGGAGCAATCAGCCCCAGCATTTT.